The T cell receptor beta chain described here comes from a study of radiotherapy plus CTLA-4 blockade in lung cancer. Study at large: Among enrolled patients, roughly 20% responded and around 30% achieved disease control.

Germline-derived CDR1 and CDR2 are GTSNPN and SVGIG (reference sequence). V lost 2 bases to trimming and J lost 4 bases, with 5 bases between them. This CDR3 spans 12 amino acids. Chemo-refractory metastatic non-small-cell lung cancer patients were treated with focal radiation plus CTLA-4 blockade with ipilimumab. Findings and limits, study-wide: Expansion of tumor-derived TCR clones was observed in blood after radiotherapy plus ipilimumab.

The method was immunoSEQ multiplex PCR; TCRdb's version includes in-frame clones alone and lacks a portion of them. In the table there are more than 95,000 clones, roughly 74% of which are singletons. This clone appeared once. Its antigen is unidentified. The chain carries TRBV30 and TRBJ2-2; D is uncertain. Sequencing was performed on peripheral blood, taken from a patient treated with radiotherapy plus ipilimumab. This clonotype was sampled from a human donor with non-small cell lung cancer who had a partial response to radiotherapy plus ipilimumab. CDR3 DNA sequence: TGTGCCTGGAGTCAGGTCACCGGGGAGCTGTTTTTT. Protein product: CAWSQVTGELFF.